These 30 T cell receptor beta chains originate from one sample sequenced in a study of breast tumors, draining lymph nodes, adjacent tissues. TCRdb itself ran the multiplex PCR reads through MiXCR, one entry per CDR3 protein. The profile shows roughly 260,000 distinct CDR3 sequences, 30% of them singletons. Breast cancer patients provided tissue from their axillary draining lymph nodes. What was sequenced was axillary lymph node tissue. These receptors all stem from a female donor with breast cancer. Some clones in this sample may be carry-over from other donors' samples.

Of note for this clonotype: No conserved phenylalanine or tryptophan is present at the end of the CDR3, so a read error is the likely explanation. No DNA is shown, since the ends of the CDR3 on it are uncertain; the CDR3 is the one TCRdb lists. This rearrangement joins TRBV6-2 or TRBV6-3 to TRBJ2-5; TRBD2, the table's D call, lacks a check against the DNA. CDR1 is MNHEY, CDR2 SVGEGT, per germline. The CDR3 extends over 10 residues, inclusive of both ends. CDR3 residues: CASSQEREGG.

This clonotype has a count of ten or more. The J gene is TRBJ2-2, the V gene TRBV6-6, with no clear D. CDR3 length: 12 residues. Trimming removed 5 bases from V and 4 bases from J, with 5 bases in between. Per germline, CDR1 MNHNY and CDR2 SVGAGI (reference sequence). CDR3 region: CASSILTGELFF. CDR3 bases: TGTGCCAGCAGTATCCTCACCGGGGAGCTGTTTTTT.

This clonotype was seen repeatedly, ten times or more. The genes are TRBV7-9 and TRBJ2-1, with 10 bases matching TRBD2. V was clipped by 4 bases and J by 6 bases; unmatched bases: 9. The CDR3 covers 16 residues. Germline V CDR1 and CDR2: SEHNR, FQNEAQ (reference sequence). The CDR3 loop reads CASSSEAGGPSNEQFF. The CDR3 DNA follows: TGTGCCAGCAGCTCCGAAGCGGGAGGGCCGAGCAATGAGCAGTTCTTC.

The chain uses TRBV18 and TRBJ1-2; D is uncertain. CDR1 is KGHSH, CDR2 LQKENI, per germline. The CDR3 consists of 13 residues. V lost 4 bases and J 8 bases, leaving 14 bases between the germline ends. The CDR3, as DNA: TGTGCCAGCTCACTGCAGCCAGAGAGGGGCTACACCTTC. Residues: CASSLQPERGYTF.

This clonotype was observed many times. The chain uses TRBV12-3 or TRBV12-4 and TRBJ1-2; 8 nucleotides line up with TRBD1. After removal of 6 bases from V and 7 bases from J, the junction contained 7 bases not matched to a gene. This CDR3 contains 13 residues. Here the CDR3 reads CASRRQGRGGYTF. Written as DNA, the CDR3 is TGTGCCAGCAGACGACAGGGGCGGGGTGGCTACACCTTC.

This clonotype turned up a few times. CDR3 residues: CASSRTGGDFYGYTF. The CDR3 DNA reads as TGTGCCAGCAGCCGGACAGGGGGCGATTTCTATGGCTACACCTTC. J is TRBJ1-2 and V is TRBV3-1, with 11 bases fitting TRBD1. This CDR3 has 15 residues. The germline gives CDR1 LGHDT, CDR2 YNNKEL (reference sequence). V was clipped by 4 bases and J by 4 bases; unmatched bases: 5.

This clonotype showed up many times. The CDR3 here is CATSDHIRGTMNEQFF. The CDR3 DNA follows: TGTGCCACCAGTGACCATATAAGGGGGACTATGAATGAGCAGTTCTTC. The chain recombines TRBV24-1 with TRBJ2-1; D perhaps matches TRBD2 (7 bases). The CDR3 runs 16 residues. Trimming shortened V by 4 bases and J by 7 bases, and 19 bases separated the two germline ends. Germline loops: CDR1 KGHDR, CDR2 SFDVKD.

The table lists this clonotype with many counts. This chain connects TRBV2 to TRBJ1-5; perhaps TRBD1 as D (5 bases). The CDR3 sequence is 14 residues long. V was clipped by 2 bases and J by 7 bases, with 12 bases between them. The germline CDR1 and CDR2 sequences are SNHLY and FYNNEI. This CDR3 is CASSEYGGEQPQHF. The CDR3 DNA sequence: TGTGCCAGCAGTGAATATGGGGGTGAGCAGCCCCAGCATTTT.

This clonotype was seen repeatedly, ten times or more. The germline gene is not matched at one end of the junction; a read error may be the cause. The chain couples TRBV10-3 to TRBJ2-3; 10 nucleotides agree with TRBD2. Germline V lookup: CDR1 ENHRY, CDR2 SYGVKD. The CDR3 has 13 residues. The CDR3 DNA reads TGTGCCATCAGTGAAGTACCGGGACTAGCGACAAGATTT. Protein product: CAISEVPGLATRF.

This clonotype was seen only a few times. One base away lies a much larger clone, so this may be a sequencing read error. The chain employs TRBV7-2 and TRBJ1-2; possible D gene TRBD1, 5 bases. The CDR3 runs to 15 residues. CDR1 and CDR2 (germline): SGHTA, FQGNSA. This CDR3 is CASSTRQPRVYGYPF. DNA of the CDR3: TGTGCCAGCAGCACCCGACAGCCACGGGTATATGGCTACCCCTTC.

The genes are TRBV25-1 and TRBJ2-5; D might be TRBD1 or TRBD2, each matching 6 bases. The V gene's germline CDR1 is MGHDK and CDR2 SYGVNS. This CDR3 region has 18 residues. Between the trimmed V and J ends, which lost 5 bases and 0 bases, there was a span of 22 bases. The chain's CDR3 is CASSSTGLGGRDQETQYF. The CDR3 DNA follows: TGTGCCAGCAGTTCCACAGGGCTCGGGGGCCGTGACCAAGAGACCCAGTACTTC.

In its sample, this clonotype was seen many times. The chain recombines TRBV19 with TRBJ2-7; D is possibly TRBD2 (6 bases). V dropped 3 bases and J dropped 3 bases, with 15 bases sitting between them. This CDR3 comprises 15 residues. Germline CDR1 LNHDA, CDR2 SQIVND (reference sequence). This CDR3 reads CASSMAGLGLYEQYF. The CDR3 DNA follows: TGTGCCAGTAGTATGGCGGGATTAGGACTCTACGAGCAGTACTTC.

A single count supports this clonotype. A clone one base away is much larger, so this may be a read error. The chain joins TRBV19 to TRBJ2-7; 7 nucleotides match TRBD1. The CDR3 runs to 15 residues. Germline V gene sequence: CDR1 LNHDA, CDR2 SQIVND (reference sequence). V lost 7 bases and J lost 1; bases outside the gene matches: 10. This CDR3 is CASNSGGQGSYEQYF. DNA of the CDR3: TGTGCCAGTAATTCAGGGGGACAAGGTTCCTACGAGCAGTACTTC.

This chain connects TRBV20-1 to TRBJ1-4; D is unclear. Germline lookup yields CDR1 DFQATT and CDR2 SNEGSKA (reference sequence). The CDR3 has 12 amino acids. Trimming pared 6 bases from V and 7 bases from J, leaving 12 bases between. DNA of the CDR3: TGCAGTGCGCTTGCTGGCGCTGAAAAACTGTTTTTT. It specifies CSALAGAEKLFF.

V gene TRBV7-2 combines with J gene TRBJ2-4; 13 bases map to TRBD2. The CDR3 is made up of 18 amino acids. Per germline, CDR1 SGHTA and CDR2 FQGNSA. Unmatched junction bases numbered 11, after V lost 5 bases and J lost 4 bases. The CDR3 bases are TGTGCCAGCAGCCCCCGGACTAGCGGGAGTGAGGCGAAAAACATTCAGTACTTC. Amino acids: CASSPRTSGSEAKNIQYF.

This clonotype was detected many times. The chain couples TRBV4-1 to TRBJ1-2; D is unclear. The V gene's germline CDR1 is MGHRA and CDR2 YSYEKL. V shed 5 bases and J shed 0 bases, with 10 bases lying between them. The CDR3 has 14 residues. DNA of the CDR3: TGCGCCAGCAGCACGCCGGACGCTAACTATGGCTACACCTTC. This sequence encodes CASSTPDANYGYTF.

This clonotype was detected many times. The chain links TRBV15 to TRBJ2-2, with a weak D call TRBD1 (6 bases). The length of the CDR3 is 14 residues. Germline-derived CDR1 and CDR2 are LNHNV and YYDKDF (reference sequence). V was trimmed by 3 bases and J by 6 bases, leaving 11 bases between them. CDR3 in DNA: TGTGCCACCAGCAGCCAACAGGGAGCCGGGGAGCTGTTTTTT. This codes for CATSSQQGAGELFF.

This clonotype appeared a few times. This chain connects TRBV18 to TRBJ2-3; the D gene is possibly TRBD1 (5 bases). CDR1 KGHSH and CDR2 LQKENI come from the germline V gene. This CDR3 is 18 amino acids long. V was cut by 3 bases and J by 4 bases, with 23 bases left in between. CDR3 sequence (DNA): TGTGCCAGCTCACCGTCGGCCGACCGCAGGGCTTGGGCAGATACGCAGTATTTT. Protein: CASSPSADRRAWADTQYF.

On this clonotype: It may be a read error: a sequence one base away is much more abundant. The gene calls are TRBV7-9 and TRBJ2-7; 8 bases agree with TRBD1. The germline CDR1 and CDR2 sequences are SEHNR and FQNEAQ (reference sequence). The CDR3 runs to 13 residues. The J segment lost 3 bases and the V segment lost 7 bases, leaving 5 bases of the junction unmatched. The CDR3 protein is CASIPDRDYEQYF. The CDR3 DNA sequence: TGTGCCAGCATCCCGGACAGGGACTACGAGCAGTACTTC.

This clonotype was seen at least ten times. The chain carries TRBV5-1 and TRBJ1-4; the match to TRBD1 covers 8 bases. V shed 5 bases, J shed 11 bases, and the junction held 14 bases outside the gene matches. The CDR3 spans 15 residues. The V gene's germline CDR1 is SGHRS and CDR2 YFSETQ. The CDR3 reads CASRPAGTGSLKLFF. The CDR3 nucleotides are TGCGCCAGCAGGCCAGCGGGGACAGGATCGCTTAAACTGTTTTTT.

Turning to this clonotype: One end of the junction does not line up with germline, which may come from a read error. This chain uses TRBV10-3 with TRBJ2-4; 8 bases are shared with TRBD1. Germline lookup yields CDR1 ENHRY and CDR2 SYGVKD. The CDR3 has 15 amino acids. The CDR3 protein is CASSLDRGAKNIQYF. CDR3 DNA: TGTGCCAGCAGTTTAGACAGGGGAGCCAAAAACATTCAGTACTTC.

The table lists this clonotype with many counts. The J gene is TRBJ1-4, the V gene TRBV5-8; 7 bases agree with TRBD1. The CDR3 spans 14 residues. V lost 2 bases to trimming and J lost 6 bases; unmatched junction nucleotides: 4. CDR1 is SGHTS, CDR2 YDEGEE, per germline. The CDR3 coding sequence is TGTGCCAGCAGCTTCCCCGGGACAGATGAAAAACTGTTTTTT. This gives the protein CASSFPGTDEKLFF.

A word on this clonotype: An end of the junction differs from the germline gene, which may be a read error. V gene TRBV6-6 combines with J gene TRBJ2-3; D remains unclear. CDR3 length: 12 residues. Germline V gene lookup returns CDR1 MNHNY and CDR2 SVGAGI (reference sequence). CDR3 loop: CASSHSWDTQYF. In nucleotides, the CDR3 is TGTGCCAGCAGTCACTCCTGGGATACGCAGTATTTT.

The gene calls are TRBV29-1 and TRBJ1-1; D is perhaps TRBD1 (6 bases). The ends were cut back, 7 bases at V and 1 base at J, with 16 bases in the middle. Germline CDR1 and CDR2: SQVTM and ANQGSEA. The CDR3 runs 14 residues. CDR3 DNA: TGCAGCGCTGATGTGACAGGCGAGAACACTGAAGCTTTCTTT. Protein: CSADVTGENTEAFF.

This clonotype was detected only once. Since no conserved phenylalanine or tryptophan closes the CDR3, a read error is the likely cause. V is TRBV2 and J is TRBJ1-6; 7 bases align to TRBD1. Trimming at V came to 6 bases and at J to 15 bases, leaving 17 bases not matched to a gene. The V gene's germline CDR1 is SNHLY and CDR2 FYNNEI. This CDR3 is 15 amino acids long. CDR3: CASREGQPLVSFLHL. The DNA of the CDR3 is TGTGCCAGCAGGGAGGGACAGCCATTGGTATCATTCCTCCACCTT.

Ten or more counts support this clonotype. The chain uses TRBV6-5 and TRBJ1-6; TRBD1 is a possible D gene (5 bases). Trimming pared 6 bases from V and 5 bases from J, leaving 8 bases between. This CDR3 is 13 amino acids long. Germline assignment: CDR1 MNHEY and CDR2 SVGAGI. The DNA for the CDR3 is TGTGCCAGCAGGAGACAGAATAATTCACCCCTCCACTTT. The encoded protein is CASRRQNNSPLHF.

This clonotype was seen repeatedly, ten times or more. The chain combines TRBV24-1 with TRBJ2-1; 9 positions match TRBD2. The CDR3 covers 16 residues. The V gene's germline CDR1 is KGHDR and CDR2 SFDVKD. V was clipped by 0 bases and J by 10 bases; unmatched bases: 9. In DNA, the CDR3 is TGTGCCACCAGTGATTTGTCTAGCGGGAAGGTAAGCGAGCAGTTCTTC. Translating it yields CATSDLSSGKVSEQFF.

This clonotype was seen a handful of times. CDR3 in DNA: TGTGCCTGGAGTCAAAAGACAGAAGGCACAGATACGCAGTATTTT. It yields the protein CAWSQKTEGTDTQYF. V is TRBV30 and J is TRBJ2-3; weak D call: TRBD1 (5 bases). Trimming took 2 bases from V and 1 from J, leaving 13 bases between them. The CDR3 length is 15 residues. Germline V gives CDR1 GTSNPN, CDR2 SVGIG (reference sequence).

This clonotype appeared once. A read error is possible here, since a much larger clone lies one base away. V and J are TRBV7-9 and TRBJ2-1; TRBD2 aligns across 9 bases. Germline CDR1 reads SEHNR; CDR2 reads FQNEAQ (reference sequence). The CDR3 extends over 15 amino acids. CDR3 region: CASSRGRAGYNVQFF. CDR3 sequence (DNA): TGTGCCAGCAGCCGCGGGAGGGCCGGGTACAATGTGCAGTTCTTC.

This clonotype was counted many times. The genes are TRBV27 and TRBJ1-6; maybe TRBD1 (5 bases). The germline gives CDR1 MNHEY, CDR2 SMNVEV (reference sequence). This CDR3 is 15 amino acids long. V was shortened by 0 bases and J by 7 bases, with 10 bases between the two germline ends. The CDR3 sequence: CASSLSGGRNSPLHF. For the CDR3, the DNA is TGTGCCAGCAGTTTATCTGGGGGACGAAATTCACCCCTCCACTTT.